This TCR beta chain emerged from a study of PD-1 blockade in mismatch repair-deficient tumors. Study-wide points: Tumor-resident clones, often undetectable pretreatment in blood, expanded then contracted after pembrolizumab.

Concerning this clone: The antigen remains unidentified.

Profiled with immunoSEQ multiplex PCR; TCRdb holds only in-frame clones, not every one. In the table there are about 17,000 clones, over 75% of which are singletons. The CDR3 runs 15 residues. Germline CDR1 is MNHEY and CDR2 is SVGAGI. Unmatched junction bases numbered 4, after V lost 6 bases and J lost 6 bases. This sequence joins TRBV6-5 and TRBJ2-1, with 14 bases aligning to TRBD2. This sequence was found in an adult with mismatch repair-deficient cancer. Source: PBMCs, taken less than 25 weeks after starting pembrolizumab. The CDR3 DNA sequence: TGTGCCAGCAGACCCGGGACTAGCGGGAGCAATGAGCAGTTCTTC. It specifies CASRPGTSGSNEQFF.